This TCR beta chain was retrieved from a study of regulatory T cells in long-lasting Graves disease (dated by TCRdb to the early 2020s). For the study in its entirety: Patients with newly diagnosed Graves' disease had been on antithyroid drugs for under 3 months. Patients with persistent Graves' disease were compared with patients with newly diagnosed Graves' disease using TCR sequencing and RNA sequencing of peripheral blood. The study took place in China and was registered as a clinical trial. TCR sequencing covered around 13 persistent and about 20 newly diagnosed Graves' disease patients, about 35 samples in total. What the work shows at the level of the full study, not this receptor alone: Sequencing and analysis were limited to the TCR beta chain. Only peripheral blood was studied, because thyroid tissue, the primary lesion, was inaccessible. A larger number of public clonotypes was shared among persistent patients (fewer than 3,000) than among newly diagnosed patients (roughly 980). Persistent Graves' disease patients showed lower TCR Shannon entropy and fewer highly expanded clones than newly diagnosed patients, suggesting clonal expansion. Persistent disease showed preferential use of TRBV28, TRBJ1-2 and TRBJ2-5, whereas newly diagnosed disease favored TRBV20-1 and TRBJ2-1. As a limitation, the authors acknowledged that the small sample size may reduce accuracy.

According to the study, the label for this sample's time point signals: newly diagnosed GD, antithyroid drugs for less than 3 months. RNA was extracted from PBMCs in TRIzol for both TCR sequencing and RNA sequencing. Graves' disease was diagnosed according to American Thyroid Association guidelines. Patients for the study were recruited at an endocrinology department in Xi'an, China. Each patient gave roughly 8.4 milliliters of peripheral blood, collected in an EDTA anticoagulant tube. Ficoll Paque Plus density gradient separation was used to isolate PBMCs, and no further T cell sorting was done. An Agilent 2100 Bioanalyzer and agarose gel were used to assess RNA quality, and a NanoDrop 2000 was used to measure RNA concentration. This clonotype showed up many times. The clone's antigen remains unknown. No much larger clonotype is one base removed from it; base qualities were not supplied. CDR1 MNHEY and CDR2 SVGAGI are derived from the germline V gene. Compared with germline, V lacks 2 bases and J lacks 0 bases; bases without a gene match: 9. The CDR3 numbers 20 residues from cysteine through phenylalanine. Only the CDR3 portion is preserved as DNA: 60 bases, with reading frame beginning at the first base.

The receptor library was made with multiplex PCR. Sequenced using an Illumina HiSeq 4000. To build TCR beta libraries, CDR3 regions were amplified by Arm-PCR using iRepertoire HTBI primers. Gel purification was performed on PCR products prior to sequencing. The original pipeline was this. Gene usage analysis of CDR3 amino acid clonotypes relied on the roughly 64 TRBV and 15 or so TRBJ segments identified across samples. COPE and FqMerger were used to merge filtered high-quality paired reads into contigs. Contigs were aligned with BLAST to IMGT TRBV, TRBD and TRBJ reference genes, and CDR3 was defined per IMGT. Clonotypes above 0.1% frequency were classified as highly expanded clones. Repertoire diversity was measured by Shannon entropy, and V-J evenness by the Gini coefficient. Clonotypes shared by more than one individual were considered public. In TCRdb, the public reads were trimmed at Q25 with fastp and aligned with MiXCR, with productive beta chains retained. Records with the same CDR3 protein are collapsed into one entry carrying the most frequent genes and DNA. The V and J calls and clone size are TCRdb's, not the authors'. In this sample the table shows around 250,000 distinct CDR3 sequences, around 18% of which occur a single time. The ten largest clones capture 12% to 15% of the sample.

This sample was shared with a second study, whose subject was T cells in Graves' hyperthyroidism and ophthalmopathy. From the second report: A patient counted as having stable Graves' hyperthyroidism if no progression to ophthalmopathy occurred over 18 months of follow-up. The hyperthyroidism patients were between 18 and 65 years old and newly diagnosed, with a disease duration of less than 2 months. Patients with uncontrolled infections, other autoimmune diseases, pregnancy or lactation were excluded. Diagnoses were established on the basis of clinical symptoms, serum thyroxine and TRAb, thyroid ultrasound, and orbital computed tomography. The first round of RT-PCR for the TCR CDR3 was performed with the HTBI primer set and the Qiagen OneStep RT-PCR kit. Most expanded thyroid clonotypes (frequency above 0.001) were also detected in blood, a finding suggesting that blood repertoires may reflect thyroid immune responses. In cross-validation, a model built on a 13 V-J signature told ophthalmopathy apart from stable hyperthyroidism with roughly 87% sensitivity and about 81% specificity, and in testing the same model reached 80%/75%. During validation, the model predicted progression to ophthalmopathy a median of approximately 6.5 months ahead of onset, with just under 71% sensitivity and more than 72% specificity. To identify TCR V-J signatures that set the groups apart, the researchers used a discovery cohort of more than 95 patients, made up of some 41 with Graves' ophthalmopathy and some 56 with stable Graves' hyperthyroidism. An independent validation cohort of around 19 hyperthyroidism patients and about 15 patients who later progressed to ophthalmopathy tested prospective prediction of ophthalmopathy. For training and testing, the 95 to 100 patients in the discovery cohort were randomly divided in a 7:3 ratio. Thyroid tissue and blood T-cell repertoires from about 6 Graves' hyperthyroidism patients were also compared in the study. After sampling, hyperthyroidism patients received methimazole starting at 30 mg daily, and ophthalmopathy patients received high-dose intravenous methylprednisolone. Libraries were constructed in a second round of multiplex PCR, after which size selection and purification were performed. Paired-end sequencing of the libraries was performed with 100 bp reads on an Illumina HiSeq2000. SOAPnuke was used to process the raw data, throwing out any read that contained adapters or uncalled bases, had a mean Phred below 15, or lacked an exact constant-primer or identifier match. COPE v1.2.5 was used to merge high-quality paired reads, and clonotypes were defined as unique nucleotide sequences. Clonotypes were aligned to IMGT TRBV, TRBD and TRBJ reference segments using MiTCR v1.1. The analysis was restricted to V-J combinations with a frequency above 0.0001, which together covered approximately 99% of the repertoires. A TCS score was defined as the ratio between F50 (clonal expansion) and ExV (chaos), using BLOSUM62-based TCRdist between CDR3 peptides within each V-J. Welch's t-statistics and random forest reduced several hundred V-J features to some 14, which were used in a naive Bayes classifier (R e1071). No statistical method was used to set the sample size in advance, and investigators knew the group allocation. The paper reports TCR Vbeta CDR3 sequencing of more than 120 peripheral blood samples: under 45 ophthalmopathy, roughly 74 hyperthyroidism and approximately 17 progressor patients.

Recombination connected TRBV6-5 to TRBJ2-6, with 11 bases aligning to TRBD2. The sequence was obtained from a woman in her twenties or thirties with Graves disease. Donor details come from another sample of the same person, matched by shared clones. This specimen was peripheral blood mononuclear cells (PBMCs), taken at new diagnosis, from a patient treated with antithyroid drugs. The nucleotide sequence reads TGTGCCAGCAGTTACGGTGGTAGCGGGGGGGACTACTCTGGGGCCAACGTCCTGACTTTC. It encodes CASSYGGSGGDYSGANVLTF.